The entry below gives a single T cell receptor beta chain sequence along with its context. No cognate antigen has been identified for it. Base-call qualities are not available, and no considerably larger clone is one nucleotide away. These data originate in a study of regulatory T cells in long-lasting Graves disease (dated by TCRdb to about 2021). Looking at the study overall: Persistent Graves' disease was defined as persistently positive TSH receptor autoantibodies together with antithyroid drug treatment for over 5 years. A total of 35 or so samples were covered by TCR sequencing, comprising some 13 persistent and 20 or so newly diagnosed Graves' disease patients. The study took place in China and was registered as a clinical trial. In the clinical cohort, patients with persistent Graves' disease had used antithyroid drugs for an average of around ten years. Patients with persistent Graves' disease were compared with patients with newly diagnosed Graves' disease using TCR sequencing and RNA sequencing of peripheral blood.

This sample's time point label indicates: persistent/refractory GD, antithyroid drugs over 5 years with positive TRAb. For both TCR sequencing and RNA sequencing, RNA was extracted from PBMCs in TRIzol. The diagnosis of Graves' disease followed American Thyroid Association guidelines. Patients for the study were recruited at an endocrinology department in Xi'an, China. From each patient, 8 to 10 milliliters of peripheral blood was collected into an EDTA anticoagulant tube. Ficoll Paque Plus density gradient separation was used to isolate PBMCs, and no additional T cell sorting was done. An Agilent 2100 Bioanalyzer and agarose gel were used to check RNA quality, and a NanoDrop 2000 was used to measure RNA concentration. Library construction relied on multiplex PCR. The reads were generated on an Illumina HiSeq 4000. iRepertoire HTBI primers and Arm-PCR amplification of CDR3 regions were used to construct TCR beta libraries. PCR products were gel purified before sequencing. On the study's bioinformatics: A total of 60 to 80 TRBV and some 13 TRBJ segments were identified across samples and were used for gene usage analysis of CDR3 amino acid clonotypes. COPE and FqMerger were used to merge filtered high-quality paired reads into contigs. BLAST was used to align contigs to IMGT TRBV, TRBD and TRBJ reference genes, and CDR3 was defined according to IMGT. Any clonotype with a frequency above 0.1% was classified as a highly expanded clone. Repertoire diversity was measured by Shannon entropy, and V-J evenness by the Gini coefficient. A clonotype found in more than one individual was treated as public. TCRdb handled the public reads itself, with Q25 trimming in fastp and clone calling in MiXCR, and kept productive beta chains. A single entry per CDR3 protein holds the most common genes and DNA from its merged rows. TCRdb, not the authors, supplied the V and J calls. In this sample the table shows 350,000 to 450,000 distinct CDR3 sequences, less than 25% of which occur a single time. The leading ten clones occupy about a fifth of the sample.

Results and caveats for the whole study, not just this receptor: The small sample size was acknowledged by the authors as a limitation that may reduce accuracy. Sequencing and analysis were limited to the TCR beta chain. Lower TCR Shannon entropy and fewer highly expanded clones were observed in persistent Graves' disease patients than in newly diagnosed patients, which suggested clonal expansion. More public clonotypes were shared among persistent patients (under 3,000) than among newly diagnosed patients (more than 900). The study examined only peripheral blood because the primary lesion, thyroid tissue, could not be accessed.

This sample comprised peripheral blood mononuclear cells (PBMCs), obtained when the disease was refractory, from a patient treated with antithyroid drugs. This receptor was obtained from a female donor with Graves disease.

The nucleotide sequence is given as TGTGCCAGCTCACCCCCGGGACAGGGGGCGTCCACTGAAGCTTTCTTT. Translated, this is CASSPPGQGASTEAFF. The sequence links TRBV18 to TRBJ1-1; 12 central bases correspond to TRBD1. CDR1 and CDR2 were assigned from the germline V gene as KGHSH and LQKENI. Germline trimming amounts to 3 bases on V and 4 bases on J, with 6 as the count of junction bases outside the gene matches. There are 16 amino acids in the CDR3, from cysteine to phenylalanine inclusive. Solely the CDR3 DNA is kept, with 48 bases framed from the first base.